This TCR beta chain comes out of a study of cytomegalovirus exposure and HLA in healthy donors. As for the study in general: For the 300 to 450 genotyped donors, approximately 82% fell within the Caucasian-associated ancestry cluster. Whole-study results and caveats: The study had only CMV serostatus as immune exposure information. An apparent linkage of common viral pathogens to several of the most significant clusters emerged in a later analysis. Across HLA loci, a later analysis found differing TCR association rates, with DRB1 most and HLA-C fewest.

PCR primers comprised 60 Vbeta and 13 Jbeta primers. Produced via immunoSEQ multiplex PCR; TCRdb's table is partial and in-frame only. The table lists 190,000 or so clones, about 80% of them singletons. With regard to this clone: Its antigen is as yet unknown.

In germline, CDR1 is SGHTS, CDR2 YDEGEE. V trimming: 7 bases; J trimming: 2 bases; junction bases outside the gene matches: 10. CDR3 length: 15 amino acids. V and J are TRBV5-8 and TRBJ2-3; 7 nucleotides match TRBD2. The sequenced sample consisted of PBMCs. This receptor was obtained from a boy aged 5-17 years in good health and CMV-seronegative. The CDR3 DNA reads as TGTGCCAGCTCCGTTGGCGGGGGAGACACAGATACGCAGTATTTT. Protein product: CASSVGGGDTDTQYF.